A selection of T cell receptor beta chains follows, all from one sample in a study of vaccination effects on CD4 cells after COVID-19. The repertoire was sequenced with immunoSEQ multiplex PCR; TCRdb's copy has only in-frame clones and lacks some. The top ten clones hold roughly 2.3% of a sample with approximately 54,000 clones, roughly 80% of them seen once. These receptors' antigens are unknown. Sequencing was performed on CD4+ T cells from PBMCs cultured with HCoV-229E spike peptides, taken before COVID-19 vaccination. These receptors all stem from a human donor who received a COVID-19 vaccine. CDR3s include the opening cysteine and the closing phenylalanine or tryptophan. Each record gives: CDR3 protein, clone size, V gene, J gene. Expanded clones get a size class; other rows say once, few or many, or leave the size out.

CASRGQGGPTDTQYF	-	TRBV6-5	TRBJ2-3
CASSQYLGQGLHF	few	TRBV3-1/TRBV3-2	TRBJ1-6
CASSFAGLNNEQFF	-	TRBV5-6	TRBJ2-1
CASSHSGGSYNSPLHF	-	TRBV7-2	TRBJ1-6
CASSQAGTAGWTQYF	-	TRBV3-1/TRBV3-2	TRBJ2-5
CASSTQQGAWDTQYF	-	TRBV7-2	TRBJ2-3
CASSRQGSGANVLTF	-	TRBV10-2	TRBJ2-6
CAIGVFHEQFF	-	TRBV10-3	TRBJ2-1
CASSRGGAVTDTQYF	-	TRBV4-1	TRBJ2-3
CASSSNTEAFF	-	TRBV12-3/TRBV12-4	TRBJ1-1
CASSNPGGNTIYF	-	TRBV6-5	TRBJ1-3
CASSAQGLGNQPQHF	-	TRBV2	TRBJ1-5
CSVERGTSNNEQFF	-	TRBV29-1	TRBJ2-1
CASRELGSTDTQYF	-	TRBV19	TRBJ2-3
CASRRAGETQYF	-	TRBV7-6	TRBJ2-5
CASSNLAGGQETQYF	-	TRBV7-7	TRBJ2-5
CASSYLGGHEQFF	once	TRBV6-6	TRBJ2-1
CASSPYQETQYF	-	TRBV7-2	TRBJ2-5
CASSYGGRDYGYTF	-	TRBV6-5	TRBJ1-2
CASSPRDRLTRATGELFF	-	TRBV5-5	TRBJ2-2
CASSLADNGEAFF	-	TRBV5-1	TRBJ1-1
CASISVGGGANEQFF	many	TRBV6-6	TRBJ2-1
CASSPSVGRTDTQYF	-	TRBV5-1	TRBJ2-3
CASSFFTGDTQYF	-	TRBV5-6	TRBJ2-3
CSVWTGGDEQFF	once	TRBV29-1	TRBJ2-1
CSVERAAEAFF	-	TRBV29-1	TRBJ1-1
CASSPTTGGGLTYTF	once	TRBV11-2	TRBJ1-2